This is a list of T cell receptor beta chains from one sample in a study of T cell repertoires in cytomegalovirus infection. TCRdb reprocessed the reads with MiXCR, giving one entry per CDR3 protein. The repertoire consists of more than 50,000 distinct CDR3 sequences, with more than 25% occurring once and the leading ten covering about 74%. These receptors have no known antigen. Sequences were obtained from PBMCs, sequenced either directly or after in vitro stimulation (not recorded which). All receptors come from a human donor in good health (CMV status not recorded). Some clones in this sample may be carry-over from other donors' samples. Both conserved end residues are part of each CDR3. Only part of the rows carry a size: once, few, many, or a class if the clone is expanded.

.,TRBV28,TRBJ2-7,CASRLAGGTSSYEQYF
.,TRBV10-3,TRBJ2-7,CAISETRQGGYEQYF
.,TRBV28,TRBJ2-5,CASTLSGDGWRYF
few,TRBV7-8,TRBJ1-5,CASGSNQPQHF
.,TRBV20-1,TRBJ2-3,CSARDSRLGLRMDTQYF
few,TRBV6-5,TRBJ2-5,CASRPSGGETQYF
few,TRBV7-2,TRBJ2-7,CASSQMGYEQYF
.,TRBV7-2,TRBJ2-7,CASSLEDHYEQYF
.,TRBV28,TRBJ2-1,CASSRLLAGYNEQFF
.,TRBV7-6,TRBJ1-3,CASSPTGSSGNTIYF
.,TRBV6-5,TRBJ2-7,CASSYSGDYYEQYF
.,TRBV4-1,TRBJ2-6,CASSQDSVRLSGANVLTF
many,TRBV7-2,TRBJ2-1,CASSPRRGNEQFF
many,TRBV6-6,TRBJ2-7,CASSYFGTDPLNSYEQYF
many,TRBV9,TRBJ2-1,CASSSPGRFDNEQFF
.,TRBV19,TRBJ1-1,CASTPRGRVVRAEAFF
few,TRBV6-6,TRBJ2-1,CASSFSQGPLLHNEQFF
few,TRBV7-8,TRBJ2-7,CASSSGTGTYEQYF
.,TRBV5-3,TRBJ2-7,CASSNDYEQYF
.,TRBV9,TRBJ2-3,CASSVGSGRFSDTQYF
.,TRBV5-6,TRBJ2-3,CASSGRTVETDTQYF
.,TRBV12-3/TRBV12-4,TRBJ2-2,CASSTGTGTGELFF
.,TRBV27,TRBJ2-2,CASSFMAGGYTGELFF
few,TRBV12-3/TRBV12-4,TRBJ1-5,CASGIGGQPQHF
.,TRBV27,TRBJ1-5,CASSLYPNSDQPQHF
.,TRBV20-1,TRBJ2-3,CSARYRRGTDTQYF
.,TRBV28,TRBJ1-2,CASNARGNYGYTF
.,TRBV12-3/TRBV12-4,TRBJ1-1,CASRARDRGAFF
few,TRBV6-2/TRBV6-3,TRBJ2-1,CATGTSGYNEQFF
.,TRBV28,TRBJ1-5,CASSRTGRSNQPQHF
few,TRBV11-3,TRBJ2-1,CASSSGLAGDNEQFF
many,TRBV7-8,TRBJ1-2,CASTSTGPNYGYTF
many,TRBV28,TRBJ1-6,CASRLLGAADLNSPLHF
.,TRBV19,TRBJ2-7,CASSPAGSSYEQYF
many,TRBV3-1,TRBJ1-1,CASSPGGALNTEAFF
.,TRBV20-1,TRBJ2-1,CSAVLSGGGNNEQFF
.,TRBV7-9,TRBJ2-3,CASSMVGTRRGDTQYF
once,TRBV3-1,TRBJ1-2,CASSRDSRYGYTF
.,TRBV2,TRBJ2-3,CASSERTDTQYF
.,TRBV12-3/TRBV12-4,TRBJ1-3,CASSSLNTIYF
few,TRBV5-3,TRBJ1-1,CASSYYRRVNTEAFF
many,TRBV6-1,TRBJ2-3,CASSLAEWGDTQYF
few,TRBV19,TRBJ2-1,CASSIGGNEQFF
.,TRBV15,TRBJ2-1,CATSRGERGEQFF
.,TRBV19,TRBJ1-5,CASSKPLGQPQHF